These T cell receptor beta chains were read from a single sample in a study of T cell responses to AZD1222 COVID-19 vaccine. Profiled with immunoSEQ multiplex PCR; TCRdb holds only in-frame clones, not every one. The data hold 65,000 to 70,000 clones, with roughly 80% observed a single time. The sample in question was peripheral blood, obtained on day 0 of AZD1222 vaccination. These receptors all come from an adult in good health. Both conserved end residues are part of each CDR3. The D gene is left open where the match is weak. Size is omitted from some rows. Given values are once, few, many or a class for expanded clones.

D gene,V gene,clone size,J gene,CDR3 protein,CDR3 DNA
TRBD1,TRBV19,.,TRBJ1-5,CASSTTGAGQPQHF,TGTGCCAGTAGTACTACAGGGGCCGGTCAGCCCCAGCATTTT
TRBD1,TRBV27,.,TRBJ1-5,CASSPGTGAGQPQHF,TGTGCCAGCAGTCCAGGGACAGGGGCAGGTCAGCCCCAGCATTTT
.,TRBV6-5,.,TRBJ1-1,CASSSRSREAFF,TGTGCCAGCAGTTCACGATCCCGGGAGGCTTTCTTT
.,TRBV14,.,TRBJ1-2,CASSLRRGRGGYTF,TGTGCCAGCAGCCTCCGCAGGGGACGGGGTGGCTACACCTTC
.,TRBV7-9,.,TRBJ2-2,CASSRNTGELFF,TGTGCCAGCAGCCGAAACACCGGGGAGCTGTTTTTT
.,TRBV10-2,.,TRBJ1-5,CASSAGGDSNQPQHF,TGCGCCAGCAGTGCGGGGGGTGATAGCAATCAGCCCCAGCATTTT
.,TRBV5-1,.,TRBJ2-3,CASSLEVVRADTQYF,TGCGCCAGCAGCTTGGAAGTCGTGAGGGCAGATACGCAGTATTTT
.,TRBV5-6,.,TRBJ1-4,CASSLGTRGEKLFF,TGTGCCAGCAGCTTGGGGACCAGGGGTGAAAAACTGTTTTTT
TRBD1,TRBV5-5,.,TRBJ1-2,CASSLEQGVGYTF,TGTGCCAGCAGCTTGGAACAGGGGGTTGGCTACACCTTC
TRBD2,TRBV10-2,.,TRBJ2-7,CASSRIAGGNYEQYF,TGCGCCAGCAGTAGAATAGCGGGGGGGAACTACGAGCAGTACTTC
TRBD2,TRBV2,.,TRBJ2-5,CASNPSGETQYF,TGTGCCAGCAATCCTAGCGGAGAGACCCAGTACTTC
.,TRBV23-1,.,TRBJ2-7,CASTQSPEVTDEQYF,TGCGCCAGCACCCAATCACCGGAGGTGACAGACGAGCAGTACTTC
.,TRBV15,.,TRBJ1-1,CATSIGRGTEAFF,TGTGCCACCAGCATTGGCAGAGGGACTGAAGCTTTCTTT
.,TRBV6-4,.,TRBJ1-1,CASSDSDANTEAFF,TGTGCCAGCAGTGATTCGGATGCAAACACTGAAGCTTTCTTT
.,TRBV6-5,.,TRBJ1-1,CASKPGPYTEAFF,TGTGCCAGCAAACCGGGACCTTACACTGAAGCTTTCTTT
TRBD1,TRBV23-1,.,TRBJ1-2,CASSQDRGYGYTF,TGCGCCAGCAGTCAAGACAGGGGCTATGGCTACACCTTC
TRBD1,TRBV29-1,few,TRBJ2-3,CSVSGTGADTQYF,TGCAGCGTTTCCGGGACAGGGGCAGATACGCAGTATTTT
TRBD1,TRBV19,.,TRBJ2-3,CASSMGDRVTDTQYF,TGTGCCAGTAGTATGGGGGACAGGGTCACAGATACGCAGTATTTT
.,TRBV4-3,.,TRBJ1-1,CASSPGKGGTEAFF,TGCGCCAGCAGCCCGGGGAAGGGTGGGACTGAAGCTTTCTTT
TRBD1,TRBV5-6,.,TRBJ2-7,CASSYRGSYSYEQYF,TGTGCCAGCAGCTACAGGGGGAGTTACTCCTACGAGCAGTACTTC
.,TRBV14,few,TRBJ1-4,CASSQETPTPNEKLFF,TGTGCCAGCAGCCAAGAAACCCCTACGCCTAATGAAAAACTGTTTTTT
.,TRBV6-5,.,TRBJ2-7,CASSSPGTSSSYEQYF,TGTGCCAGCAGTTCCCCCGGGACATCGAGCTCCTACGAGCAGTACTTC